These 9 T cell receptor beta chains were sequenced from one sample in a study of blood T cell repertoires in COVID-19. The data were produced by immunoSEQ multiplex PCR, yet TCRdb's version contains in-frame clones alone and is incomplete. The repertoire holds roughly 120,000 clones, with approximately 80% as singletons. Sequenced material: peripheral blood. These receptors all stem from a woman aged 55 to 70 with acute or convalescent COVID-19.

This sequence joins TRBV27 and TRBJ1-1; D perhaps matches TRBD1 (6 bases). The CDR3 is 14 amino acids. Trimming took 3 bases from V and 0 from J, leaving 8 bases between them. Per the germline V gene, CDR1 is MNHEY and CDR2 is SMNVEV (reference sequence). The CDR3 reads CASSFNRVNTEAFF. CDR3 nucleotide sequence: TGTGCCAGCAGTTTTAACAGGGTGAACACTGAAGCTTTCTTT.

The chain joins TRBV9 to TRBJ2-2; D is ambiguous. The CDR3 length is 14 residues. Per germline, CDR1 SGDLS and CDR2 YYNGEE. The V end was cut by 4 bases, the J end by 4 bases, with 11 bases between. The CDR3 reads CASSPRLSTGELFF. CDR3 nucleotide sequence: TGTGCCAGCAGCCCACGACTGAGCACCGGGGAGCTGTTTTTT.

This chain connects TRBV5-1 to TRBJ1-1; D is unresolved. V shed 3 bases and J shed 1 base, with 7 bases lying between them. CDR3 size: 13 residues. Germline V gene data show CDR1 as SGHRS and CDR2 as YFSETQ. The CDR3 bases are TGCGCCAGCAGCTCCCCATCGAACACTGAAGCTTTCTTT. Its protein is CASSSPSNTEAFF.

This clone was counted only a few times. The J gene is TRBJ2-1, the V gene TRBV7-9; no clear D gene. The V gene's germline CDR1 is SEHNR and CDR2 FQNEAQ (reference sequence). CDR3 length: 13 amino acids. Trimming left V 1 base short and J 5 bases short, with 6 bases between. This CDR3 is CASSLGPNNEQFF. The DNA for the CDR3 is TGTGCCAGCAGCTTAGGGCCCAACAATGAGCAGTTCTTC. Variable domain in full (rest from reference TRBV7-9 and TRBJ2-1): DTGVSQNPRHKITKRGQNVTFRCDPISEHNRLYWYRQTLGQGPEFLTYFQNEAQLEKSRLLSDRFSAERPKGSFSTLEIQRTEQGDSAMYLCASSLGPNNEQFFGPGTRLTVL.

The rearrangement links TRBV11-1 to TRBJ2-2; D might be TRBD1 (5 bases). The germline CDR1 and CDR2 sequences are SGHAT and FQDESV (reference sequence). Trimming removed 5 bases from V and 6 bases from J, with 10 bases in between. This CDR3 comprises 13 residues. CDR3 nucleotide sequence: TGTGCCAGCAGCCAGGCAGGGTCCGGGGAGCTGTTTTTT. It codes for CASSQAGSGELFF.

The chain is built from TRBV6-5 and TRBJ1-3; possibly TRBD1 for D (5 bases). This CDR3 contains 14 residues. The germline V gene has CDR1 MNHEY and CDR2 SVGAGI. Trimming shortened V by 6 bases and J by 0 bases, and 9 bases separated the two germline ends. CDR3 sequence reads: CASSDRYSGNTIYF. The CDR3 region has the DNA TGTGCCAGCAGCGACAGATACTCTGGAAACACCATATATTTT.

The CDR3 loop is CAWSVVLSDEQYF. The CDR3 DNA sequence: TGTGCCTGGAGTGTCGTGTTAAGCGACGAGCAGTACTTC. V is TRBV30 and J is TRBJ2-7; D gene uncertain. The CDR3 contains 13 residues. From germline, CDR1 is GTSNPN and CDR2 SVGIG (reference sequence). Trimming pared 0 bases from V and 5 bases from J, leaving 11 bases between.

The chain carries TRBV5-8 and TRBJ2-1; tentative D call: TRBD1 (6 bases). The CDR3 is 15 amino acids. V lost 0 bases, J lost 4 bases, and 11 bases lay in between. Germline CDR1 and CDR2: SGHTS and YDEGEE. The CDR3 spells CASSLDIGGYNEQFF. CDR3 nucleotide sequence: TGTGCCAGCAGCTTGGACATAGGGGGTTACAATGAGCAGTTCTTC.

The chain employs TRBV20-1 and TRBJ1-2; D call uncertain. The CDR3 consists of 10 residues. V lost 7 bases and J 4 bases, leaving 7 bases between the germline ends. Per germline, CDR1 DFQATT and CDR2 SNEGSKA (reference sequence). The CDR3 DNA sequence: TGCAGTGGTTACAGCTATGGCTACACCTTC. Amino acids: CSGYSYGYTF.